This TCR beta chain was documented in a study of cytomegalovirus exposure and HLA in healthy donors. PCR used 60 Vbeta primers and 13 Jbeta primers. The assay was immunoSEQ multiplex PCR, and TCRdb's table has in-frame clones only and misses some. The data contain about 130,000 clones, roughly 70% of them singletons. From germline, CDR1 is MDHEN and CDR2 SYDVKM. The CDR3 runs 14 residues. Unmatched junction bases numbered 5, after V lost 5 bases and J lost 6 bases. Study-wide points: It was reported that TCR beta sequences correctly inferred the HLA-A and HLA-B alleles for most subjects. The authors later found TCR association rates varying by HLA locus, with DRB1 most and HLA-C fewest. Indistinguishable V segments such as TRBV6-2 and TRBV6-3 were excluded. It emerged from a later analysis that several of the most significant clusters appeared to be linked to common viral pathogens.

As regards this clone: Its target is unknown.

The origin of this receptor is a woman aged 35 to 49 in good health and CMV-seropositive. Sequencing was carried out using PBMCs. The chain joins TRBV28 to TRBJ1-5, with 9 bases fitting TRBD1. The CDR3 reads CASSGGTGFQPQHF. For the CDR3, the DNA is TGTGCCAGCAGTGGGGGGACAGGGTTTCAGCCCCAGCATTTT.